This entry concerns a single T cell receptor (beta chain). This record comes from a study of blood T cell repertoires in COVID-19. Turning to the study itself: The origin of the acute and convalescent COVID-19 samples was the United States, Italy and Spain. From T cells, B-cell-depleted T cells, or PBMCs came the material, which was cDNA or gDNA.

Trimming cost V 4 bases and J 0 bases; bases outside gene matches: 7. In germline, CDR1 is LNHDA, CDR2 SQIVND (reference sequence). This CDR3 is built from 17 residues. Patients of the Seattle cohort, enrolled during active infection, were followed longitudinally. Source study methods: For nucleated cells, counts were estimated from reference gene primer amplification. Generated by immunoSEQ multiplex PCR, the TCRdb table keeps only in-frame clones and is missing some. V, J and clone size reflect that table, while D and trimming were determined from the DNA. The sample holds 350,000 to 400,000 clones; about 88% are singletons and the top ten take about 7.6%.

The chain is built from TRBV19 and TRBJ2-4; 9 nucleotides agree with TRBD2. Input material: peripheral blood. The source is a woman aged 60-70 years with COVID-19, enrolled during active disease. In nucleotides, the CDR3 is TGTGCCAGTAGTAGGGCGGGGGGGGACCTAGCCAAAAACATTCAGTACTTC. Protein: CASSRAGGDLAKNIQYF.